These 14 T cell receptor beta chains were all obtained from the same sample, sequenced in a study of blood T cell repertoires in COVID-19. Measured with immunoSEQ multiplex PCR; TCRdb has only the in-frame clones, and not every one. The sample shows over 250,000 clones, 87% of them seen only once. Sample: peripheral blood. These receptors were obtained from a woman aged 40 to 49 who had recovered from COVID-19.

V usage is TRBV9 and J usage is TRBJ1-2; D gene uncertain. Germline CDR1 SGDLS, CDR2 YYNGEE. V dropped 0 bases and J dropped 0 bases, with 9 bases sitting between them. The CDR3 has 15 amino acids. The CDR3 nucleotides read TGTGCCAGCAGCGTAGTCGGCAGGCCTAACTATGGCTACACCTTC. Translation gives CASSVVGRPNYGYTF.

The sample holds one count of this clone. The V and J genes are TRBV9 and TRBJ2-4; 10 bases map to TRBD2. Germline CDR1 reads SGDLS; CDR2 reads YYNGEE. Losses at the gene ends were 4 bases for V and 3 bases for J; bases not matched to a gene: 13. There are 18 residues in the CDR3. The CDR3 reads CASSPGLAPLIFKNIQYF. For the CDR3, the DNA is TGTGCCAGCAGCCCGGGACTAGCGCCCCTAATCTTCAAAAACATTCAGTACTTC.

The chain is built from TRBV12-5 and TRBJ1-1; perhaps TRBD1 as D (6 bases). The CDR3 spans 14 residues. Germline V gives CDR1 LGHNT, CDR2 FRNRAP. V was cut by 7 bases and J by 3 bases, with 15 bases left in between. This CDR3 reads CASAPQGRDTEAFF. CDR3 nucleotides: TGTGCTAGTGCCCCCCAGGGGCGGGACACTGAAGCTTTCTTT.

This chain links TRBV9 with TRBJ2-7, with D possibly being TRBD2 (6 bases). The CDR3 runs to 15 residues. V gave up 0 bases and J gave up 5 bases, with 15 bases separating them. The germline CDR1 and CDR2 sequences are SGDLS and YYNGEE. The CDR3 loop reads CASSVGYTSPNEQYF. The CDR3 DNA sequence: TGTGCCAGCAGCGTAGGTTACACTAGCCCAAACGAGCAGTACTTC. Together with reference TRBV9 and TRBJ2-7, the CDR3 gives the full variable domain: DSGVTQTPKHLITATGQRVTLRCSPRSGDLSVYWYQQSLDQGLQFLIQYYNGEERAKGNILERFSAQQFPDLHSELNLSSLELGDSALYFCASSVGYTSPNEQYFGPGTRLTVT.

The chain links TRBV5-4 to TRBJ1-1; D call uncertain. This CDR3 is 14 amino acids long. Per the germline V gene, CDR1 is SGHNT and CDR2 is YYREEE (reference sequence). Trimming took off 6 bases at V and 2 bases at J, with 14 bases between the two ends. CDR3 sequence (DNA): TGTGCCAGCACCCGGGGAGATGGTAACACTGAAGCTTTCTTT. This translates into CASTRGDGNTEAFF.

The rearrangement links TRBV10-3 to TRBJ1-1; 9 positions agree with TRBD1. The V gene's germline CDR1 is ENHRY and CDR2 SYGVKD. The V and J ends lost 8 bases and 4 bases, in that order; junction bases with no gene match: 14. CDR3 length: 16 residues. In DNA form, the CDR3 reads TGTGCCATCGGACCGGGACAGGGCGGTGTCAGCACTGAAGCTTTCTTT. Protein: CAIGPGQGGVSTEAFF.

The genes are TRBV6-4 and TRBJ1-2; TRBD1 matches at 10 bases. J lost 4 bases, V lost 4 bases, and 6 bases had no gene match. This CDR3 region has 15 residues. The V gene's germline CDR1 is MRHNA and CDR2 SNTAGT. The CDR3 DNA follows: TGTGCCAGCAGTGGGGACAGGGGTACCCTCTATGGCTACACCTTC. It is translated as CASSGDRGTLYGYTF.

The chain is built from TRBV6-5 and TRBJ1-2; 7 bases line up with TRBD1. J was trimmed by 2 bases and V by 2 bases; bases with no gene match: 5. The V gene's germline CDR1 is MNHEY and CDR2 SVGAGI. The CDR3 is 15 residues long. The CDR3 coding sequence is TGTGCCAGCAGTTACGTTGCAGGGGGGAACTATGGCTACACCTTC. Protein sequence: CASSYVAGGNYGYTF.

This clone was seen a single time. The V gene is TRBV5-5, the J gene TRBJ1-6, with D tentatively TRBD1 (5 bases). Trimming pared 6 bases from V and 0 bases from J, leaving 7 bases between. The CDR3 totals 14 residues. Per germline, CDR1 SGHKS and CDR2 YYEKEE (reference sequence). This chain's CDR3 is CASTGGSYNSPLHF. CDR3 coding DNA: TGTGCCAGCACCGGGGGCTCCTATAATTCACCCCTCCACTTT.

This clone was recorded a few times. The J gene is TRBJ1-6, the V gene TRBV5-4; 9 bases agree with TRBD1. Germline-derived CDR1 and CDR2 are SGHNT and YYREEE (reference sequence). V lost 4 bases and J lost 4; bases outside the gene matches: 3. This CDR3 is 15 amino acids long. This CDR3 reads CASSRGQGYNSPLHF. As DNA, the CDR3 is TGTGCCAGCAGCCGGGGACAGGGATATAATTCACCCCTCCACTTT.

This chain uses TRBV9 with TRBJ2-1; 8 bases map to TRBD1. Unmatched junction bases numbered 9, after V lost 0 bases and J lost 10 bases. Germline values: CDR1 SGDLS, CDR2 YYNGEE. The CDR3 is 15 residues long. CDR3 in amino acids: CASSVDGRGQGEQFF. In DNA form, the CDR3 reads TGTGCCAGCAGCGTAGATGGCAGGGGGCAGGGAGAGCAGTTCTTC.

V is TRBV5-1 and J is TRBJ2-1, with 13 bases fitting TRBD2. This CDR3 region has 16 residues. Germline V gene data show CDR1 as SGHRS and CDR2 as YFSETQ. Trimming removed 4 bases from V and 14 bases from J; junction bases left unmatched: 15. Here the CDR3 DNA reads TGCGCCAGCAGCCCCGGACTAGCGGGGGCCTCTTCCCAGGAGTTCTTC. Translated, it gives CASSPGLAGASSQEFF.

The V call is TRBV6-5, the J call TRBJ2-7; D remains unclear. V lost 0 bases and J lost 4, with 7 bases in between. Per the germline V gene, CDR1 is MNHEY and CDR2 is SVGAGI. The CDR3 spans 13 residues. CDR3 residues: CASSYSGVYEQYF. CDR3 nucleotides: TGTGCCAGCAGTTACTCAGGAGTTTACGAGCAGTACTTC.

The chain combines TRBV20-1 with TRBJ1-2; D is perhaps TRBD1 (5 bases). CDR3 length: 13 residues. The germline CDR1 and CDR2 sequences are DFQATT and SNEGSKA (reference sequence). Trimming left V 3 bases short and J 4 bases short, with 12 bases between. CDR3: CSASPREIYGYTF. The CDR3 region has the DNA TGCAGTGCTAGTCCCAGGGAAATCTATGGCTACACCTTC.